These 8 T cell receptor beta chains were sequenced from one sample in a study of beta chain features in type 1 diabetes. Reverse transcribing all isolated RNA meant expressed TCRB transcripts were sequenced. Sequencing used immunoSEQ multiplex PCR; TCRdb keeps in-frame clones, though not all of them. The sample lists around 260,000 clones; around 22% were seen once. The antigens for these receptors are not known. The study, taken as a whole, reports: Significant though moderate, a shortening of TCRB CDR3s appeared in all four CD4+ subsets of Type 1 diabetes patients.

Sequencing input: naive CD4+ T cells from blood. The receptors come from a woman aged 30 to 39 with type 1 diabetes.

The chain employs TRBV6-5 and TRBJ1-1; D is undetermined. This CDR3 spans 13 amino acids. Germline assignment: CDR1 MNHEY and CDR2 SVGAGI. V was shortened by 6 bases and J by 1 base, with 9 bases between the two germline ends. The CDR3 DNA sequence: TGTGCCAGCAGCACACCGGGGAACACTGAAGCTTTCTTT. Translated: CASSTPGNTEAFF.

The genes are TRBV29-1 and TRBJ1-1; D is unclear. V lost 3 bases to trimming and J lost 1 base, with 9 bases between them. Per the germline V gene, CDR1 is SQVTM and CDR2 is ANQGSEA. The CDR3 extends over 13 amino acids. The CDR3 protein is CSVDRGRNTEAFF. In nucleotides, the CDR3 is TGCAGCGTTGATCGGGGAAGGAACACTGAAGCTTTCTTT.

This clone was counted a few times. At the DNA level, this CDR3 is encoded by other sequences in the same sample as well. This sequence joins TRBV18 and TRBJ2-6, with D perhaps TRBD2 (5 bases). Germline CDR1 and CDR2: KGHSH and LQKENI. The CDR3 consists of 14 residues. V was pared by 6 bases and J by 0 bases, with 6 bases between. The CDR3 nucleotides read TGTGCCAGCTCCCGGGGCTCTGGGGCCAACGTCCTGACTTTC. This codes for CASSRGSGANVLTF.

The chain uses TRBV4-1 and TRBJ2-5, with 12 bases aligning to TRBD2. The germline CDR1 and CDR2 sequences are MGHRA and YSYEKL. The CDR3 runs to 17 residues. With V trimmed by 0 bases and J by 4 bases, 6 bases remained unmatched. In nucleotides, the CDR3 is TGCGCCAGCAGCCAAGATCTAGCGGGAGGGCCCGGAGAGACCCAGTACTTC. This translates into CASSQDLAGGPGETQYF.

A few counts support this clone. The V gene is TRBV28, the J gene TRBJ2-7, with 12 bases matching TRBD1. V gave up 3 bases and J gave up 7 bases; unmatched junction bases: 7. The CDR3 consists of 15 residues. From germline, CDR1 is MDHEN and CDR2 SYDVKM. CDR3: CASSLAGQGAREQYF. In DNA form, the CDR3 reads TGTGCCAGCAGTTTGGCGGGACAGGGGGCTCGAGAGCAGTACTTC.

This clone was observed a handful of times. Other DNA sequences in this sample translate to the same CDR3. The chain combines TRBV5-4 with TRBJ1-2; the match to TRBD1 covers 7 bases. The length of the CDR3 is 13 residues. Germline V gene data show CDR1 as SGHNT and CDR2 as YYREEE (reference sequence). Trimming removed 1 base from V and 5 bases from J; junction bases left unmatched: 2. Here the CDR3 reads CASSLQGGYGYTF. CDR3 coding DNA: TGTGCCAGCAGCTTGCAGGGGGGATATGGCTACACCTTC.

This clone was seen only a few times. The J gene is TRBJ2-5, the V gene TRBV5-1, with 7 positions matching TRBD1. V trimming: 3 bases; J trimming: 1 base; junction bases outside the gene matches: 6. The CDR3 runs to 15 residues. In germline, CDR1 is SGHRS, CDR2 YFSETQ. CDR3 in DNA: TGCGCCAGCAGCTACAACAGGGGCTTCCAAGAGACCCAGTACTTC. It yields the protein CASSYNRGFQETQYF.

A word on this clone: In the same sample, other DNA sequences code for this CDR3. CDR3 protein: CASSRTGNTEAFF. The CDR3 DNA is TGTGCCAGCAGTCGGACAGGGAACACTGAAGCTTTCTTT. This sequence joins TRBV25-1 and TRBJ1-1; 7 nucleotides line up with TRBD1. Per germline, CDR1 MGHDK and CDR2 SYGVNS. The ends lost 5 bases at V and 1 base at J; junction bases unmatched: 1. The CDR3 has 13 amino acids. The whole variable domain, remainder taken from reference TRBV25-1 and TRBJ1-1, is EADIYQTPRYLVIGTGKKITLECSQTMGHDKMYWYQQDPGMELHLIHYSYGVNSTEKGDLSSESTVSRIRTEHFPLTLESARPSHTSQYLCASSRTGNTEAFFGQGTRLTVV.